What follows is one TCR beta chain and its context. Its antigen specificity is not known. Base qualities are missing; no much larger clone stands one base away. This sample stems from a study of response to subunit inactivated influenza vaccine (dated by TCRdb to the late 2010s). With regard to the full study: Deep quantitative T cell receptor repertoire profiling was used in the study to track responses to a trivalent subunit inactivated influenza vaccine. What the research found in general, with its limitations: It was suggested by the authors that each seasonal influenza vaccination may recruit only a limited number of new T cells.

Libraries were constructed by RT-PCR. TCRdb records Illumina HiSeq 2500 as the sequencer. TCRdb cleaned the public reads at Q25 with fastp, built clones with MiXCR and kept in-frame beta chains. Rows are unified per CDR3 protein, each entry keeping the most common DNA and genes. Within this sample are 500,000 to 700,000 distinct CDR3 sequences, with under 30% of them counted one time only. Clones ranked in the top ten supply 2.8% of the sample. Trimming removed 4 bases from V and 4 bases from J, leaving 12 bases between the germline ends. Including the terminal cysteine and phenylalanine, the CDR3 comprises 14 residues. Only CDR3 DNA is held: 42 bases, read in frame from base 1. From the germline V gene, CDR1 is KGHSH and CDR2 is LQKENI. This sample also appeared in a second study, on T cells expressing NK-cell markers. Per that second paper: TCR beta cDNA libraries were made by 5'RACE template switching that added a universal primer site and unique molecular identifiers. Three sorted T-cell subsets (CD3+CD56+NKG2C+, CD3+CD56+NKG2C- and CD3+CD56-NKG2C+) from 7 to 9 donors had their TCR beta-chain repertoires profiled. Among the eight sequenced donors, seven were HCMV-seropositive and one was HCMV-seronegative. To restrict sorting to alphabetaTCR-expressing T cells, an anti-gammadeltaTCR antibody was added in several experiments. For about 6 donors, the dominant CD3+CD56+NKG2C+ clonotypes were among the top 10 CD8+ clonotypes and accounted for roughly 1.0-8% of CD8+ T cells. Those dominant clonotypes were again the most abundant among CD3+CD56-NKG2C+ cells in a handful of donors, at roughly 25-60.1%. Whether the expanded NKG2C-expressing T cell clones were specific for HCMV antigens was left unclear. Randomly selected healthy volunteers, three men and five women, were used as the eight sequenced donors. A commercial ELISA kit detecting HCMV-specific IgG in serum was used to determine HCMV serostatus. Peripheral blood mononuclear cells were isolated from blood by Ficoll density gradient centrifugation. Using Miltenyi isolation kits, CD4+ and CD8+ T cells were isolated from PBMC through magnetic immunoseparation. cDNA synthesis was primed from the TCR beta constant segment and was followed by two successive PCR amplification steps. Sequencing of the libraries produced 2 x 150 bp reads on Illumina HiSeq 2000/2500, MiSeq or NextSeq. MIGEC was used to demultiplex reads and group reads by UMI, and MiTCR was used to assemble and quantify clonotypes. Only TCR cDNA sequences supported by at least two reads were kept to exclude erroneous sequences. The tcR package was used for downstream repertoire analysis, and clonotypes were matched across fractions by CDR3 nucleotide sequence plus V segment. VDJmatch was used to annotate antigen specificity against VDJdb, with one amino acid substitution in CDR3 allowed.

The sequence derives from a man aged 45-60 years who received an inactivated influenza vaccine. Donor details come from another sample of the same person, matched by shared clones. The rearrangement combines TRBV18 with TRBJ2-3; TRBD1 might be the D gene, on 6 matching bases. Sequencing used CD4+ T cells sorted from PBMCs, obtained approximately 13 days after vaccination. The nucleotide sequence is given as TGTGCCAGCTCACGGGGGCGCTGGGCAGATACGCAGTATTTT. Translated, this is CASSRGRWADTQYF.